This T cell receptor (beta chain) appears in the sequencing data of a study of cytomegalovirus exposure and HLA in healthy donors. A multiplex PCR was run with 60 Vbeta primers and 13 Jbeta primers. Only in-frame clones appear in the TCRdb table, and some are missing; sequencing was by immunoSEQ multiplex PCR. Of under 130,000 clones in the sample, around 77% were seen once. Only a few counts were recorded for this clone. Antigen: not known. The study, taken as a whole, reports: Roughly even sequencing depth across donors was the assumption behind the presence/absence analyses. One cluster of highly shared sequence variants probably arose as a sequencing artifact.

Looked up from germline, CDR1 is LGHNA and CDR2 is YSLEER. This CDR3 spans 15 amino acids. V dropped 4 bases and J dropped 6 bases, with 18 bases sitting between them. Donors likely had unrecorded immune exposures despite being nominally healthy when sampled. This TCR was sampled from a woman aged 35 to 49 in good health and CMV-seropositive. The V gene is TRBV4-3, the J gene TRBJ1-1, with D possibly being TRBD1 (5 bases). What was sequenced was PBMCs. CDR3 residues: CASSPASAGPAEAFF. The DNA of the CDR3 is TGCGCCAGCAGCCCCGCCTCAGCGGGGCCGGCTGAAGCTTTCTTT.